This T cell receptor (beta chain) originates from a study of cytomegalovirus exposure and HLA in healthy donors. General study results and limits: The study dropped some indistinguishable V segments, TRBV6-2 and TRBV6-3 among them. Researchers counted roughly 150 TCR beta chains as cytomegalovirus-associated. Previous analysis showed most TCR beta V segments were productive about 90% or about 30% of the time. Evidence from a later analysis indicated that most CMV-associated TCR beta chains looked HLA-restricted.

On this clone itself: Its specificity is unknown.

V gave up 5 bases and J gave up 4 bases; unmatched junction bases: 8. Germline V CDR1 and CDR2: MDHEN, SYDVKM. This CDR3 is built from 15 residues. PCR primers comprised 60 Vbeta and 13 Jbeta primers. Generated by immunoSEQ multiplex PCR, the TCRdb table keeps only in-frame clones and is missing some. The table includes about 160,000 clones, more than 75% detected once. This chain connects TRBV28 to TRBJ2-1, with 7 bases identical to TRBD2. The source is a girl aged 5-17 years in good health and CMV-seropositive. Sequencing was carried out using PBMCs. The CDR3 region is CASSIGGDRYNEQFF. The DNA of the CDR3 is TGTGCCAGCAGTATTGGGGGGGATCGGTACAATGAGCAGTTCTTC.